One sample yielded the 11 T cell receptor beta chains listed below, sequenced in a study of OX40 agonist ivuxolimab in advanced cancers. Receptor libraries were prepared by the immunoSEQ multiplex PCR assay. Entries here come from immuneACCESS through TCRdb and include only in-frame sequences with V and J called. Some clones fail to appear in such tables; in the studies checked, an unresolved V gene covers under half of the shortfall, and the cause of the remainder is unknown. Across this sample there are fewer than 8,000 clones, with about 90% seen only once. The ten largest account for under 30% of the sample. Material: CD4+ or CD8+ T cells sorted from blood, obtained in a trial of the OX40 agonist ivuxolimab. Every receptor here comes from an adult with an advanced solid tumor such as melanoma, head and neck, liver or kidney cancer.

Concerning this clone itself: The same CDR3 arises from other DNA sequences in this sample as well. This chain joins TRBV4-2 and TRBJ2-7, with D perhaps being TRBD1 or TRBD2 (5 bases each). The germline V and J ends were trimmed by 4 bases and 4 bases, with 8 bases remaining between them. The V gene's germline CDR1 is LGHNA and CDR2 YNFKEQ. This CDR3 has 12 amino acids. This CDR3 reads CASSPGGYEQYF. CDR3 sequence (DNA): TGTGCCAGCAGCCCTGGGGGTTACGAGCAGTACTTC.

The chain has TRBV27 and TRBJ2-3; no clear D. This CDR3 is 13 amino acids long. The ends were cut back, 3 bases at V and 1 base at J, with 5 bases in the middle. Germline V gene sequence: CDR1 MNHEY, CDR2 SMNVEV (reference sequence). CDR3 amino acids: CASSFLGTDTQYF. CDR3 DNA: TGTGCCAGCAGTTTCCTGGGCACAGATACGCAGTATTTT.

The J gene is TRBJ1-3, the V gene TRBV7-9; a weak D match, TRBD1 (6 bases). Between the trimmed V and J ends, which lost 3 bases and 0 bases, there was a span of 12 bases. CDR3 size: 16 residues. Germline V gives CDR1 SEHNR, CDR2 FQNEAQ (reference sequence). DNA of the CDR3: TGTGCCAGCAGCTTCACACAGGGACCCTCTGGAAACACCATATATTTT. Translating it yields CASSFTQGPSGNTIYF.

This clone appeared once. The chain combines TRBV11-2 with TRBJ2-5, with D tentatively TRBD1 (5 bases). CDR1 SGHAT and CDR2 FQNNGV come from the germline V gene. Trimming removed 7 bases from V and 2 bases from J, with 29 bases in between. CDR3 length: 19 residues. CDR3 sequence: CASNRQEQVFFFPQETQYF. CDR3 DNA: TGTGCCAGCAACAGGCAAGAACAGGTTTTTTTCTTTCCGCAAGAGACCCAGTACTTC.

The CDR3 reads CATSSPSYDEKLFF. CDR3 DNA sequence: TGTGCCACCAGCAGTCCATCCTACGATGAAAAACTGTTTTTT. This chain connects TRBV15 to TRBJ1-4; D remains ambiguous. The CDR3 is 14 residues long. Trimming pared 3 bases from V and 6 bases from J, leaving 11 bases between. Germline CDR1 reads LNHNV; CDR2 reads YYDKDF (reference sequence).

The chain carries TRBV2 and TRBJ1-1, with 9 positions matching TRBD1. The V and J ends lost 4 bases and 4 bases, in that order; junction bases with no gene match: 13. The CDR3 totals 17 residues. The V gene's germline CDR1 is SNHLY and CDR2 FYNNEI. The CDR3 DNA sequence: TGTGCCAGCAGTGGAGGCCCCGGGACAGGGATGAGCACTGAAGCTTTCTTT. Translation: CASSGGPGTGMSTEAFF.

This chain links TRBV9 with TRBJ2-1; TRBD1 agrees at 8 bases. The CDR3 extends over 14 amino acids. V shed 1 base, J shed 8 bases, and the junction held 5 bases outside the gene matches. Germline V lookup: CDR1 SGDLS, CDR2 YYNGEE. The CDR3 coding sequence is TGTGCCAGCAGCGTAAGGACAGGGTACCATGAGCAGTTCTTC. It specifies CASSVRTGYHEQFF.

This chain connects TRBV11-2 to TRBJ1-3; 9 bases map to TRBD1. V shed 5 bases, J shed 0 bases, and the junction held 5 bases outside the gene matches. Germline loops: CDR1 SGHAT, CDR2 FQNNGV. The CDR3 is 16 residues long. The CDR3, as DNA: TGTGCCAGCAGCCTCCGACAGGGGGTCTCTGGAAACACCATATATTTT. It codes for CASSLRQGVSGNTIYF.

The chain joins TRBV9 to TRBJ2-5, with 12 bases lining up with TRBD2. The CDR3 contains 18 residues. Germline CDR1 SGDLS, CDR2 YYNGEE. V was pared by 0 bases and J by 5 bases, with 11 bases of the junction left unmatched. CDR3 sequence: CASSVGGLAGGPSETQYF. The CDR3 region has the DNA TGTGCCAGCAGCGTAGGAGGTCTAGCGGGAGGGCCGTCGGAGACCCAGTACTTC.

The V and J genes are TRBV27 and TRBJ2-7, with TRBD2 matching over 8 bases. CDR1 is MNHEY, CDR2 SMNVEV, per germline (reference sequence). The CDR3 extends over 14 amino acids. The trim removed 5 bases at V and 4 bases at J, leaving 7 bases unmatched. The CDR3 coding sequence is TGTGCCAGCAGTCTACTAGGGACTAGTTACGAGCAGTACTTC. It encodes CASSLLGTSYEQYF.

This chain joins TRBV13 and TRBJ2-1; 7 positions match TRBD2. CDR3 length: 15 amino acids. Looked up from germline, CDR1 is PRHDT and CDR2 is FYEKMQ (reference sequence). V trimming: 5 bases; J trimming: 5 bases; junction bases outside the gene matches: 9. In DNA form, the CDR3 reads TGTGCCAGCAGCCCCGTGGGGCGGGAGCACAATGAGCAGTTCTTC. The encoded protein is CASSPVGREHNEQFF.